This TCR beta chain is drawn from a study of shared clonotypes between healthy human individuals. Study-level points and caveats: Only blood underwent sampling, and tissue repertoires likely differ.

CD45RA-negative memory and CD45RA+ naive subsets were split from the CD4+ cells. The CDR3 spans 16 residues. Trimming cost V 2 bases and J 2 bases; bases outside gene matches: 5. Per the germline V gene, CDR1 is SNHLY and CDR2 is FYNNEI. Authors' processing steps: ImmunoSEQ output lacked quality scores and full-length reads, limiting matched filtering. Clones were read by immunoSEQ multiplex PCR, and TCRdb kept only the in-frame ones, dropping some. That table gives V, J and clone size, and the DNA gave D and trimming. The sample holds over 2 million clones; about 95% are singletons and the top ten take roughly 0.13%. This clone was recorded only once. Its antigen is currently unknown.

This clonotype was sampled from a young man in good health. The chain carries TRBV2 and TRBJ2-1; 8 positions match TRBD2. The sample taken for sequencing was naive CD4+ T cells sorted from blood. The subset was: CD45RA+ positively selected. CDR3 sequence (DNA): TGTGCCAGCAGTGAAAGGAGCGGGAGAACCTACAATGAGCAGTTCTTC. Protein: CASSERSGRTYNEQFF.